The 28 T cell receptor beta chains listed next were all sequenced from one sample in a study of tumor and adjacent non-tumor tissue in lung cancer. The library came from three nested PCR rounds adapted from ARM-PCR protocols. TCRdb called the multiplex PCR reads again in MiXCR, with one record for every CDR3 protein. This table holds 60,000 to 70,000 distinct CDR3 sequences, 76% found once. No cell sorting was done before RNA was extracted from the tissue. Distant lung tissue was collected more than 3 cm away from the tumor edge. What was sequenced was distant non-tumor lung tissue. The receptors here all came from a man aged 60-69 years with non-small cell lung cancer.

The rearrangement joins TRBV19 to TRBJ2-3; tentative D call: TRBD2 (6 bases). Germline assignment: CDR1 LNHDA and CDR2 SQIVND (reference sequence). The CDR3 has 12 residues. This CDR3 reads CASGGIPDTQYF. In DNA form, the CDR3 reads TGTGCTAGTGGGGGGATCCCAGATACGCAGTATTTT. Supplemented by reference TRBV19 and TRBJ2-3, the full variable domain reads DGGITQSPKYLFRKEGQNVTLSCEQNLNHDAMYWYRQDPGQGLRLIYYSQIVNDFQKGDIAEGYSVSREKKESFPLTVTSAQKNPTAFYLCASGGIPDTQYFGPGTRLTVL.

This rearrangement joins TRBV7-3 to TRBJ2-3; 8 bases fit TRBD2. The CDR3 consists of 16 residues. The germline CDR1 and CDR2 sequences are SGHTA and FQGTGA. The J segment lost 0 bases and the V segment lost 8 bases, leaving 10 bases of the junction unmatched. This chain's CDR3 is CASGPGLVGSTDTQYF. The CDR3 DNA reads as TGTGCCAGCGGCCCGGGACTAGTGGGGAGCACAGATACGCAGTATTTT. The full variable domain, rest sourced from reference TRBV7-3 and TRBJ2-3, is GAGVSQTPSNKVTEKGKYVELRCDPISGHTALYWYRQSLGQGPEFLIYFQGTGAADDSGLPNDRFFAVRPEGSVSTLKIQRTERGDSAVYLCASGPGLVGSTDTQYFGPGTRLTVL.

V gene TRBV12-3 or TRBV12-4 combines with J gene TRBJ1-1; no definite D call. The CDR3 runs to 13 residues. CDR3 nucleotide sequence: TGTGTCTGTAACCTATCCAGGAGTACTGAAGCTTTCTTT. The encoded protein is CVCNLSRSTEAFF.

To note about this clonotype: It is likely a read error, because the conserved phenylalanine at the end of the CDR3 is missing. V and J are TRBV5-4 and TRBJ2-3; TRBD2 aligns across 12 bases. The CDR3 loop spans 19 amino acids. The germline V gene has CDR1 SGHNT and CDR2 YYREEE (reference sequence). V gave up 0 bases and J gave up 5 bases; unmatched junction bases: 13. CDR3 coding DNA: TGTGCCAGCAGCTTGGCGTTTACGGCTAGCGGGAGGGGGATAGATACGCAGTATTCT. Translation gives CASSLAFTASGRGIDTQYS.

This clonotype has a single count. A much larger clone differs from this one at a single base, so this may be a read error. The chain has TRBV20-1 and TRBJ2-7; 13 bases agree with TRBD2. Germline V gives CDR1 DFQATT, CDR2 SNEGSKA (reference sequence). The CDR3 spans 17 residues. The V and J ends lost 8 bases and 7 bases, in that order; junction bases with no gene match: 20. The CDR3 protein is CSTPPGTSGIPRGEQYF. The CDR3, as DNA: TGCAGTACTCCGCCCGGGACTAGCGGGATCCCTAGGGGGGAGCAGTACTTC.

This clonotype was seen ten or more times. V and J are TRBV7-3 and TRBJ2-3, with D maybe TRBD1 (6 bases). This CDR3 is built from 15 residues. Looked up from germline, CDR1 is SGHTA and CDR2 is FQGTGA. Trimming removed 5 bases at V and 3 bases at J, with 15 bases between. This CDR3 reads CASSPHDRTTDTQYF. As DNA, the CDR3 is TGTGCCAGCAGCCCCCACGACAGGACAACAGATACGCAGTATTTT.

This clonotype occurred many times. V is TRBV28 and J is TRBJ1-1; tentative D call: TRBD1 (5 bases). There are 14 residues in the CDR3. The ends were cut back, 3 bases at V and 8 bases at J, with 16 bases in the middle. Germline V CDR1 and CDR2: MDHEN, SYDVKM. The CDR3 bases are TGTGCCAGCAGTTTCCCCCGGGACTTATCGGAAGCTTTCTTT. Encoded protein: CASSFPRDLSEAFF.

Concerning this clonotype itself: This may arise from a read error, as a much more abundant clone is one base away. The chain is built from TRBV10-2 and TRBJ2-1; no reliable D call. This CDR3 is 12 amino acids long. The germline CDR1 and CDR2 sequences are WSHSY and SAAADI. V lost 4 bases and J lost 6, with 7 bases in between. CDR3 region: CASSGCGNEQFF. The CDR3 nucleotides are TGCGCCAGCAGTGGTTGCGGCAATGAGCAGTTCTTC.

Concerning this clonotype: The conserved final phenylalanine or tryptophan is absent from the CDR3, which likely points to a read error. The genes are TRBV6-1 and TRBJ2-7; TRBD1 aligns across 7 bases. This CDR3 comprises 17 residues. Germline CDR1 and CDR2: MNHNS and SASEGT. V trimming: 0 bases; J trimming: 2 bases; junction bases outside the gene matches: 10. The CDR3 DNA is TGTGCCAGCAGTGAAGCGCTAACGGGACAGACCCCCTACGAGCAGTACTAT. This codes for CASSEALTGQTPYEQYY.

This chain connects TRBV29-1 to TRBJ2-1, with TRBD1 matching over 7 bases. The germline V gene encodes CDR1 SQVTM and CDR2 ANQGSEA. The V gene end was trimmed by 7 bases and the J gene end by 10 bases; junction bases not matched to a gene: 4. The length of the CDR3 is 10 residues. CDR3 DNA sequence: TGCAGCGCATCACAGGGGGAGCAGTTCTTC. This encodes CSASQGEQFF.

Turning to this clonotype: One junction end disagrees with the germline gene, perhaps due to a read error. The chain is built from TRBV29-1 and TRBJ2-1; D perhaps matches TRBD2 (5 bases). The V gene's germline CDR1 is SQVTM and CDR2 ANQGSEA. The CDR3 totals 15 residues. The CDR3 spells CRVDLASSAYNEQFF. The CDR3 DNA reads TGCAGAGTTGATTTAGCTAGCAGTGCCTACAATGAGCAGTTCTTC.

Comment on this clonotype: The missing conserved phenylalanine or tryptophan at the end of this CDR3 makes a read error likely. The CDR3 nucleotides are TGCAGTGCCCTTTTCTGGGTACACACAGATACGCAGTATTAT. Its protein is CSALFWVHTDTQYY. The chain is built from TRBV20-1 and TRBJ2-3; D unresolved. The CDR3 has 14 amino acids. Deletions cut 6 bases from V and 2 bases from J, with 15 bases between. The germline gives CDR1 DFQATT, CDR2 SNEGSKA (reference sequence).

Regarding this clonotype: No conserved phenylalanine or tryptophan is present at the end of the CDR3, so a read error is the likely explanation. This chain links TRBV29-1 with TRBJ1-2, with D perhaps TRBD1 (5 bases). Germline V gene sequence: CDR1 SQVTM, CDR2 ANQGSEA. V gave up 7 bases and J gave up 9 bases, with 15 bases separating them. This CDR3 contains 11 residues. The CDR3 nucleotides read TGCAGCGCTAGATTCGAGGGGAGCTACACCATC. Translated, it gives CSARFEGSYTI.

The chain has TRBV29-1 and TRBJ2-3; D may be TRBD2 (5 bases). Trimming stripped 8 bases from V and 2 bases from J, with 14 bases between. Looked up from germline, CDR1 is SQVTM and CDR2 is ANQGSEA. The CDR3 sequence is 13 residues long. CDR3 protein: CSTGSGSTDTQYF. Written as DNA, the CDR3 is TGCAGCACTGGCAGCGGATCCACAGATACGCAGTATTTT.

The chain combines TRBV2 with TRBJ2-7; tentative D call: TRBD2 (6 bases). There are 14 residues in the CDR3. The ends were cut back, 7 bases at V and 12 bases at J, with 25 bases in the middle. Looked up from germline, CDR1 is SNHLY and CDR2 is FYNNEI. CDR3 sequence reads: CASITRPSDHGRYF. CDR3 bases: TGTGCCAGCATCACCCGTCCTAGCGACCACGGGCGGTACTTC.

The table lists this clonotype with a few counts. A junction boundary mismatches the germline segment, possibly from a read error. The chain links TRBV11-1 to TRBJ2-5; no firm D call. Germline CDR1 and CDR2: SGHAT and FQDESV (reference sequence). The CDR3 covers 14 residues. The CDR3 DNA is TGTGCAAGCAGCAAAGACGCGTACCAAGAGATCCAGTACTTC. It codes for CASSKDAYQEIQYF.

To note about this clonotype: At one end the junction does not follow the germline gene, possibly because of a read error. The chain recombines TRBV5-1 with TRBJ2-1, with a tentative D call TRBD2 (6 bases). The V gene's germline CDR1 is SGHRS and CDR2 YFSETQ. CDR3 length: 13 amino acids. The CDR3 here is CASSWGAGNGQFF. The CDR3 DNA reads as TGCGCCAGCAGTTGGGGAGCGGGTAATGGGCAGTTCTTC.

Of note for this clonotype: Germline and junction disagree at one end, which may indicate a read error. The chain joins TRBV6-5 to TRBJ1-2, with 8 bases fitting TRBD1. This CDR3 is 14 amino acids long. CDR1 and CDR2 from the germline V gene are MNHEY and SVGAGI. CDR3 residues: CASSRQGWNYGYTF. DNA for the CDR3: TGTGCTAGCAGCCGACAGGGGTGGAACTATGGGTACACCTTC.

Concerning this clonotype: The DNA is omitted, as the CDR3 cannot be located on it reliably, and the CDR3 follows TCRdb's listing. The CDR3 spells CTSNYTCGTGELFF. The chain carries TRBV11-1 and TRBJ2-2. Germline V lookup: CDR1 SGHAT, CDR2 FQDESV (reference sequence). Termini included, the CDR3 measures 14 amino acids.

This chain connects TRBV7-3 to TRBJ1-2; maybe TRBD1 (6 bases). The germline gives CDR1 SGHTA, CDR2 FQGTGA. V was pared by 5 bases and J by 4 bases, with 11 bases between. The CDR3 consists of 13 residues. CDR3 amino acids: CASSPGASYGYTF. In DNA form, the CDR3 reads TGTGCCAGCAGCCCAGGGGCGAGCTATGGCTACACCTTC.

As to this clonotype: An end of the junction does not agree with germline; a read error may underlie this. This chain connects TRBV2 to TRBJ2-7; D is possibly TRBD1 or TRBD2 (5 bases each). This CDR3 spans 12 amino acids. Germline assignment: CDR1 SNHLY and CDR2 FYNNEI. CDR3 DNA: TGTACCAGCAGCCCCGAGAGGGGTGAGCAGTACTTC. Its translation: CTSSPERGEQYF.

The chain recombines TRBV6-2 or TRBV6-3 with TRBJ1-5; weak D call: TRBD1 (6 bases). Germline V gives CDR1 MNHEY, CDR2 SVGEGT. The length of the CDR3 is 19 residues. Trimming took 7 bases from V and 0 from J, leaving 25 bases between them. The CDR3 spells CASTYDETGRLYSNQPQHF. DNA of the CDR3: TGTGCCAGCACTTATGATGAGACAGGACGCCTCTATAGCAATCAGCCCCAGCATTTT.

The chain has TRBV5-1 and TRBJ2-5, with TRBD2 identical over 9 bases. The CDR3 has 15 residues. V lost 4 bases and J lost 5; bases outside the gene matches: 9. The germline V gene has CDR1 SGHRS and CDR2 YFSETQ. CDR3 loop: CASSRMGLAVETQYF. CDR3 sequence (DNA): TGCGCCAGCAGCCGAATGGGACTAGCTGTCGAGACCCAGTACTTC.

Note on this clonotype: One end of the junction fails to match germline, which may point to a read error. The chain has TRBV4-1 and TRBJ2-3; TRBD1 is a possible D gene (5 bases). The germline gives CDR1 MGHRA, CDR2 YSYEKL. The length of the CDR3 is 17 residues. CDR3 amino acids: CASSQGTAQDITDTQYF. The CDR3 DNA reads as TGCGCCAGCAGTCAAGGTACGGCCCAGGACATCACAGATACGCAGTATTTT.

This clonotype was seen once. This chain links TRBV6-2 or TRBV6-3 with TRBJ1-4; tentative D call: TRBD1 (6 bases). The CDR3 is made up of 14 amino acids. CDR1 and CDR2 from the germline V gene are MNHEY and SVGEGT. V lost 6 bases, J lost 13 bases, and 21 bases lay in between. The CDR3 protein is CASSPRDKGPRLFF. The CDR3 coding sequence is TGTGCCAGCAGCCCGCGGGACAAGGGACCAAGACTGTTTTTT.

Comments on this clonotype: One junction end disagrees with the germline gene, perhaps due to a read error. V and J are TRBV11-1 and TRBJ2-4; a weak D match, TRBD2 (6 bases). The CDR3 length is 14 residues. Germline values: CDR1 SGHAT, CDR2 FQDESV (reference sequence). The CDR3 DNA follows: TGTACCAGCAGCTTGAACGGCGGGGAAGATACTCAGTACTTC. Protein product: CTSSLNGGEDTQYF.

The chain couples TRBV29-1 to TRBJ1-1; D is possibly TRBD1 (5 bases). The CDR3 has 13 amino acids. In germline, CDR1 is SQVTM, CDR2 ANQGSEA. V lost 7 bases and J lost 3, with 15 bases in between. The CDR3 protein is CSALAVGDTEAFF. The CDR3, as DNA: TGCAGCGCCCTGGCAGTGGGGGACACTGAAGCTTTCTTT. Full variable domain (outside the CDR3, taken from reference TRBV29-1 and TRBJ1-1): SAVISQKPSRDICQRGTSLTIQCQVDSQVTMMFWYRQQPGQSLTLIATANQGSEATYESGFVIDKFPISRPNLTFSTLTVSNMSPEDSSIYLCSALAVGDTEAFFGQGTRLTVV.

This clonotype occurred once. This chain uses TRBV7-6 with TRBJ2-5, with TRBD2 matching over 8 bases. V was pared by 1 base and J by 5 bases, with 12 bases of the junction left unmatched. In germline, CDR1 is SGHVS, CDR2 FNYEAQ. The CDR3 runs to 17 residues. CDR3 sequence reads: CASSLEVAGRAGETQYF. For the CDR3, the DNA is TGTGCCAGCAGCTTAGAGGTCGCCGGGAGGGCCGGGGAGACCCAGTACTTC.